This TCR beta chain is from a study of blood T cell repertoires in COVID-19. Study overall: Sites across the United States, Italy and Spain contributed samples from acute and convalescent COVID-19. T cells, B-cell-depleted T cells, or PBMCs supplied cDNA or gDNA.

Authors' methods: Estimation of nucleated cell counts was performed using reference gene primer amplification. Assay used: immunoSEQ multiplex PCR; TCRdb lists only in-frame clones, some missing. V, J and clone size are those of that table, while D and trimming were read from the DNA. In the table there are approximately 240,000 clones, about 80% of which are singletons. V was trimmed by 3 bases and J by 0 bases, leaving 15 bases between them. CDR3 size: 16 residues. CDR1 and CDR2 from the germline V gene are SNHLY and FYNNEI. The receptor was isolated from a woman between 25 and 40 years old who had recovered from COVID-19. The sequenced material came from peripheral blood. This chain uses TRBV2 with TRBJ2-7; tentatively, D is TRBD2 (6 bases). The CDR3 DNA reads TGTGCCAGCAGTGACAACCCTAGCGCCAGCTCCTACGAGCAGTACTTC. Protein: CASSDNPSASSYEQYF.